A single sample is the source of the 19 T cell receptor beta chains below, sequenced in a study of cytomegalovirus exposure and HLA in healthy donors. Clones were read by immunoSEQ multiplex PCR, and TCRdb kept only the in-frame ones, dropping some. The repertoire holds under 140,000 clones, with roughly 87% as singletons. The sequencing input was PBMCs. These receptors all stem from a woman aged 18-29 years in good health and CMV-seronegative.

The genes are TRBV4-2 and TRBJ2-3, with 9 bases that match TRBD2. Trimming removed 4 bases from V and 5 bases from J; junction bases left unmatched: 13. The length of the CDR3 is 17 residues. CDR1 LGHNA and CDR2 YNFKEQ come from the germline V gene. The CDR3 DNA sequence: TGTGCCAGCAGCCCCCCCTGGATAGCGGGAGAAGGAGATACGCAGTATTTT. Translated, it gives CASSPPWIAGEGDTQYF.

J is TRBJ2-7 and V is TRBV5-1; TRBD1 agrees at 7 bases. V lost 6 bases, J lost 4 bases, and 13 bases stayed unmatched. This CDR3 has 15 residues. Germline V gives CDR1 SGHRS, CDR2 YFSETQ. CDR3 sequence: CASTLTGTERYEQYF. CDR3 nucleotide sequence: TGCGCCAGCACTCTAACCGGGACAGAGAGATACGAGCAGTACTTC.

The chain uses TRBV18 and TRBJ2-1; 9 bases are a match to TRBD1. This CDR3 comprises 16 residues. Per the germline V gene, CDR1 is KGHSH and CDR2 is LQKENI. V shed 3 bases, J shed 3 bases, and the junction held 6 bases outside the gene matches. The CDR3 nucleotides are TGTGCCAGCTCACCCAACAGGGGGCAGGTCTACAATGAGCAGTTCTTC. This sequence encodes CASSPNRGQVYNEQFF.

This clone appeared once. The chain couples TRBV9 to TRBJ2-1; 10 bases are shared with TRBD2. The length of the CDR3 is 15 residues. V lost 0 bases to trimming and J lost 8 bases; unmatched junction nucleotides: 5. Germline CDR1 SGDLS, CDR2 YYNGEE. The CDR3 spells CASSVELAGYHEQFF. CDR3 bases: TGTGCCAGCAGCGTAGAACTAGCGGGATACCATGAGCAGTTCTTC.

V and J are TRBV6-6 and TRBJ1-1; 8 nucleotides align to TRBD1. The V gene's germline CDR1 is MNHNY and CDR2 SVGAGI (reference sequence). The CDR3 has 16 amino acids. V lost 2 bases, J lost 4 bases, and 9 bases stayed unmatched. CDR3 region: CASSYLLVTGGTEAFF. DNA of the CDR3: TGTGCCAGCAGTTACCTTCTCGTAACAGGGGGCACTGAAGCTTTCTTT.

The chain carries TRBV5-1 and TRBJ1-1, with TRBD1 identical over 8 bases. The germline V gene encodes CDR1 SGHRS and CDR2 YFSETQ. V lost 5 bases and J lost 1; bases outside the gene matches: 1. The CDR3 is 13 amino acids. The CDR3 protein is CASRTGENTEAFF. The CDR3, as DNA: TGCGCCAGCAGGACAGGGGAGAACACTGAAGCTTTCTTT.

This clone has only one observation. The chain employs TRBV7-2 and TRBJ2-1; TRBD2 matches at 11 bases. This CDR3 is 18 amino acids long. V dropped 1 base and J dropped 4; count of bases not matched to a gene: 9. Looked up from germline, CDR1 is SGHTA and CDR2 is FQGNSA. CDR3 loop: CASSLVPSGGLSYNEQFF. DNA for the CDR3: TGTGCCAGCAGCTTAGTGCCTAGCGGGGGGTTATCGTACAATGAGCAGTTCTTC.

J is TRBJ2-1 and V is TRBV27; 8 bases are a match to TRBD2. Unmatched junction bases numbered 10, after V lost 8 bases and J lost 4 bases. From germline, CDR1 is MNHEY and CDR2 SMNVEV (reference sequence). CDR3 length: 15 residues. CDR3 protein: CASHTLAGGYNEQFF. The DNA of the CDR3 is TGTGCCAGCCATACCCTAGCGGGTGGGTACAATGAGCAGTTCTTC.

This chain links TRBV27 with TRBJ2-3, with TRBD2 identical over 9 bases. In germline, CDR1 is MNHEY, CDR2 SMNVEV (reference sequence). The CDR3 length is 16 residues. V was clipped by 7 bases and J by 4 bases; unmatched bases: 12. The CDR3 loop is CASTSIAGEDSDTQYF. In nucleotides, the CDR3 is TGTGCCAGCACCTCGATAGCGGGAGAAGACTCAGATACGCAGTATTTT.

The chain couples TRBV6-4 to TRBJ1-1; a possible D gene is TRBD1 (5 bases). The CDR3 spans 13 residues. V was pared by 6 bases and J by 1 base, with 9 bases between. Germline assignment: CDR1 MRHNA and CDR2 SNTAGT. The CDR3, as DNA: TGTGCCAGCAGCGCCAGGGAGAACACTGAAGCTTTCTTT. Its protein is CASSARENTEAFF.

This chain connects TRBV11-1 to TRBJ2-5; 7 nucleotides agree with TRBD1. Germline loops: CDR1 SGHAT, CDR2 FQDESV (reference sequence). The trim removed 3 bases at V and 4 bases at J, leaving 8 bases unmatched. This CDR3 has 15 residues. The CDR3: CASSLGSRGRETQYF. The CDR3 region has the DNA TGTGCCAGCAGCTTGGGGTCAAGGGGGCGAGAGACCCAGTACTTC.

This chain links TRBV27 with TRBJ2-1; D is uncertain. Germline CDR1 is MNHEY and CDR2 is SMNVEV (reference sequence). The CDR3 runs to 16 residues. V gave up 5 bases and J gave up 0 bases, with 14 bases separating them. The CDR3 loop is CASSKIPGGSYNEQFF. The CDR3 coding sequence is TGTGCCAGCAGTAAAATCCCCGGCGGCTCCTACAATGAGCAGTTCTTC.

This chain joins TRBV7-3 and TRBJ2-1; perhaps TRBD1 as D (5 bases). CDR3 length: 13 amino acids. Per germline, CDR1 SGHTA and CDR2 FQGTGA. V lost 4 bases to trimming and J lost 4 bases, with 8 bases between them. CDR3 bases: TGTGCCAGCAGCTCCGGACAATACAATGAGCAGTTCTTC. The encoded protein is CASSSGQYNEQFF.

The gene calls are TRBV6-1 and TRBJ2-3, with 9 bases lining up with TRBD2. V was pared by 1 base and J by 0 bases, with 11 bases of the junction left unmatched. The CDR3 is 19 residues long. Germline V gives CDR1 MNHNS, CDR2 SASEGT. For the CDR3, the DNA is TGTGCCAGCAGTGAAGTAGCGGGAGCCCCCCGAGTTAGCACAGATACGCAGTATTTT. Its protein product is CASSEVAGAPRVSTDTQYF.

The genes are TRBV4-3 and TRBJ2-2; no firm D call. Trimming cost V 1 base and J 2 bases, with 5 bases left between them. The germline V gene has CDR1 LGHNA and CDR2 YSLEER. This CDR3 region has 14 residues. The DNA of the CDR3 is TGCGCCAGCAGCCAAGGGAGAAACACCGGGGAGCTGTTTTTT. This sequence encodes CASSQGRNTGELFF.

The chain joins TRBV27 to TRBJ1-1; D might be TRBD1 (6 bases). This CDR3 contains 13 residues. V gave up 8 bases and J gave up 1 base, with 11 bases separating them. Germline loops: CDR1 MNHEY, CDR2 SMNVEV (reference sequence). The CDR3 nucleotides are TGTGCCAGCCACAGGGCTGGGAACACTGAAGCTTTCTTT. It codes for CASHRAGNTEAFF.

The CDR3 is CASTTGTGYEKLFF. The CDR3 DNA follows: TGTGCCAGCACTACCGGGACAGGGTACGAAAAACTGTTTTTT. The rearrangement links TRBV6-5 to TRBJ1-4; 9 nucleotides align to TRBD1. With V trimmed by 7 bases and J by 8 bases, 8 bases remained unmatched. The CDR3 spans 14 residues. The V gene's germline CDR1 is MNHEY and CDR2 SVGAGI.

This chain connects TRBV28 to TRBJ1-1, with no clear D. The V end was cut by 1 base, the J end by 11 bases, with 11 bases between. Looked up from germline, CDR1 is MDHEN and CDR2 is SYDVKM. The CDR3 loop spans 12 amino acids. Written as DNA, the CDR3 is TGTGCCAGCAGTTTATCTAGAGATGGGGCTTTCTTT. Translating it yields CASSLSRDGAFF.

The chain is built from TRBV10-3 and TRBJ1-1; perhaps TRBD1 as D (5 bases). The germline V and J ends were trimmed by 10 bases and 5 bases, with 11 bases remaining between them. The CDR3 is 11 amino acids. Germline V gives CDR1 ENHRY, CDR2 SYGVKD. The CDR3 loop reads CATGTRTEAFF. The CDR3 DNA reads TGTGCCACCGGGACTAGGACTGAAGCTTTCTTT.